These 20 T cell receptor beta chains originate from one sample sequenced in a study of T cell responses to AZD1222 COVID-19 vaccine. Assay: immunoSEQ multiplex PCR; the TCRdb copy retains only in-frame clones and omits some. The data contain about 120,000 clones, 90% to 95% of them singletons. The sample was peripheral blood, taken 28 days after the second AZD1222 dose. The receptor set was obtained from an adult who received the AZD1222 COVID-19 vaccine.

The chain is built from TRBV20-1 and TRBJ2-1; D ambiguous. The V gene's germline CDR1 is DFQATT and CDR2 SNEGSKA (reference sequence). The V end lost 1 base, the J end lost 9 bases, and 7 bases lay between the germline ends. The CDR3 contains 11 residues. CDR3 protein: CSARVRSEQFF. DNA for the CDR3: TGCAGTGCTAGAGTCAGATCTGAGCAGTTCTTC.

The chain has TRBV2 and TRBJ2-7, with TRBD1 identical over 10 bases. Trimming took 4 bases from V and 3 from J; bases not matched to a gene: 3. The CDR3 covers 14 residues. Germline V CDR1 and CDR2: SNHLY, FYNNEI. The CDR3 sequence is CASSVGTGDYEQYF. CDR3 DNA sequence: TGTGCCAGCAGTGTTGGGACAGGGGACTACGAGCAGTACTTC.

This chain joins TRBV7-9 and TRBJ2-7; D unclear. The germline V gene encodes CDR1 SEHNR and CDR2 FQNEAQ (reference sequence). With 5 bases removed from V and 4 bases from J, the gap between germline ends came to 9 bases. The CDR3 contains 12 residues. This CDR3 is CASSRSPYEQYF. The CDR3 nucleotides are TGTGCCAGCAGCCGGTCCCCATACGAGCAGTACTTC.

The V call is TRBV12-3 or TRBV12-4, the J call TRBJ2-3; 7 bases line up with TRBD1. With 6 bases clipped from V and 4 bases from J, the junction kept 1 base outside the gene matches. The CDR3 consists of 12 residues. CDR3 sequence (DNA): TGTGCCAGCAGACAGGGGCCAGATACGCAGTATTTT. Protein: CASRQGPDTQYF.

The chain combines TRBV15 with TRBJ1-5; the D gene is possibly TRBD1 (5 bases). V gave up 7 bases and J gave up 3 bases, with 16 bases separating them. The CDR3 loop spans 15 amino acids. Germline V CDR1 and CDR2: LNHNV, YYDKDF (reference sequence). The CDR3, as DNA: TGTGCCACCACCGCGACAGTGGGACCCAATCAGCCCCAGCATTTT. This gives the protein CATTATVGPNQPQHF.

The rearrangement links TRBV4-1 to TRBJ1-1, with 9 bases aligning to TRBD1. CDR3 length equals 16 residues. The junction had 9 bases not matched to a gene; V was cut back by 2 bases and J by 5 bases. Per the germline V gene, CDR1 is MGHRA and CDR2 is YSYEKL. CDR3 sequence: CASSQLRGQGRTEAFF. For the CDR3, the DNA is TGCGCCAGCAGCCAATTAAGGGGACAGGGAAGAACTGAAGCTTTCTTT.

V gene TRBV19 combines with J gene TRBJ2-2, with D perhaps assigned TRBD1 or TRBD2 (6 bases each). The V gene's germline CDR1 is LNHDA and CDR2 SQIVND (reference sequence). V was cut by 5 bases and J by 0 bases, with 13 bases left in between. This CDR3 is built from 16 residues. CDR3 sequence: CASSLGGGTNTGELFF. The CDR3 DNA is TGTGCCAGTAGTTTAGGAGGGGGTACGAACACCGGGGAGCTGTTTTTT.

The CDR3 sequence: CASGSLAGNTDTQYF. In DNA form, the CDR3 reads TGTGCTAGTGGTTCCCTAGCGGGGAATACAGATACGCAGTATTTT. This chain uses TRBV12-5 with TRBJ2-3, with 9 bases aligning to TRBD2. CDR3 length equals 15 residues. The germline CDR1 and CDR2 sequences are LGHNT and FRNRAP. After removal of 4 bases from V and 3 bases from J, the junction contained 5 bases not matched to a gene.

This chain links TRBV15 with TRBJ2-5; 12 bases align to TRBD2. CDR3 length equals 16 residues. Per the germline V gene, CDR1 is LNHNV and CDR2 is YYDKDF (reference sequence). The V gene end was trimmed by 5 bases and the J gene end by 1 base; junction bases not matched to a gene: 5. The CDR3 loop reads CATSAQLAGGQETQYF. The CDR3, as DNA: TGTGCCACCAGCGCACAACTAGCGGGGGGCCAAGAGACCCAGTACTTC.

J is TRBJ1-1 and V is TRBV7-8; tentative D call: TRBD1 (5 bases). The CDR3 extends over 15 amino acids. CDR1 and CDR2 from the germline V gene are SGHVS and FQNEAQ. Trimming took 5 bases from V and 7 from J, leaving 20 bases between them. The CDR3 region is CASSRKRDAGIEAFF. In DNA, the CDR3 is TGTGCCAGCAGCCGTAAACGGGACGCCGGAATTGAAGCTTTCTTT.

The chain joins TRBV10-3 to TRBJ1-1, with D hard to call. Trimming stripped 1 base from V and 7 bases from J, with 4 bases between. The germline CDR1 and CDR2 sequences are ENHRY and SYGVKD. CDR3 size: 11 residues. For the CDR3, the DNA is TGTGCCATCAGTGAGTTTCGTGAAGCTTTCTTT. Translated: CAISEFREAFF.

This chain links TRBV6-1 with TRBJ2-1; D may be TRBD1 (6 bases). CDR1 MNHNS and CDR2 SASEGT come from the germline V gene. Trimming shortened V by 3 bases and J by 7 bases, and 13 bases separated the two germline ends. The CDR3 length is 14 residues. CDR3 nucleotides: TGTGCCAGCAGTGACGACATTGGGACAAATGAGCAGTTCTTC. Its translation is CASSDDIGTNEQFF.

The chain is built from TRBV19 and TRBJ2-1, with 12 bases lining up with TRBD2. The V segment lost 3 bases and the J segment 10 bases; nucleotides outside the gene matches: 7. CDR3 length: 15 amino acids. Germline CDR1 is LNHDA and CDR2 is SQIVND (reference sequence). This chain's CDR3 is CASSITSGGRGEQFF. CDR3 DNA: TGTGCCAGTAGTATCACTAGCGGGGGGCGGGGAGAGCAGTTCTTC.

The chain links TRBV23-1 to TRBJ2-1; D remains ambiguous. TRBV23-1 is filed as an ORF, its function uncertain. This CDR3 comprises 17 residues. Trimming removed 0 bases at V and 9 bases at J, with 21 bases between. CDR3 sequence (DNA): TGCGCCAGCAGTCAATCCCCCCGTTATGAGTTGTATAGTGAGCAGTTCTTC. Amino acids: CASSQSPRYELYSEQFF.

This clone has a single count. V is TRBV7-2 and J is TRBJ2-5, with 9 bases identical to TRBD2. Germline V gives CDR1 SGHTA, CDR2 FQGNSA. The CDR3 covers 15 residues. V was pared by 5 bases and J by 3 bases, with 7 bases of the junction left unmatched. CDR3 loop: CASSHQRGEEETQYF. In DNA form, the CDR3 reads TGTGCCAGCAGCCACCAGCGGGGGGAGGAAGAGACCCAGTACTTC.

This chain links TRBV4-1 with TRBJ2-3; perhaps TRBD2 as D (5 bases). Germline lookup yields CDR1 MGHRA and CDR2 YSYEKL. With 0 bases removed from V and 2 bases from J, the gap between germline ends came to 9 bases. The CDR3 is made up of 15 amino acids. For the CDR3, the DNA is TGCGCCAGCAGCCAAGATTGGCTAGCCACAGATACGCAGTATTTT. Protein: CASSQDWLATDTQYF.

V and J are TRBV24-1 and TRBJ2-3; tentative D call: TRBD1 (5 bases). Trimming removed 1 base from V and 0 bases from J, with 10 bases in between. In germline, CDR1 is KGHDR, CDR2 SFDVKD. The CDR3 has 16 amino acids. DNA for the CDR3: TGTGCCACCAGTGATTTCCGACAGACTAGCACAGATACGCAGTATTTT. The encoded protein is CATSDFRQTSTDTQYF.

The chain's CDR3 is CASSEGLTNYGYTF. The DNA of the CDR3 is TGTGCCAGCAGTGAGGGACTGACTAACTATGGCTACACCTTC. This chain connects TRBV2 to TRBJ1-2; a possible D gene is TRBD1 (5 bases). This CDR3 has 14 residues. CDR1 is SNHLY and CDR2 is FYNNEI in the germline V gene. Trimming took off 3 bases at V and 0 bases at J, with 8 bases between the two ends.

The CDR3 DNA sequence: TGTGCCAGCAGCTTAGAGGGTCGGGGGACTGAAGCTTTCTTT. Its translation: CASSLEGRGTEAFF. The chain links TRBV7-9 to TRBJ1-1; D is possibly TRBD1 (5 bases). The germline V and J ends were trimmed by 1 base and 5 bases, with 11 bases remaining between them. Germline loops: CDR1 SEHNR, CDR2 FQNEAQ (reference sequence). The CDR3 is made up of 14 amino acids.

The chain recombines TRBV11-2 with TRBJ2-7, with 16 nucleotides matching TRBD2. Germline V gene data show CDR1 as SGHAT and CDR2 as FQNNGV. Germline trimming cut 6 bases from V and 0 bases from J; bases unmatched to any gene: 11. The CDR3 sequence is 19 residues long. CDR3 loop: CASSSSPGLAGGSSYEQYF. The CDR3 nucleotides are TGTGCCAGCAGTTCTTCTCCGGGACTAGCGGGAGGGAGCTCCTACGAGCAGTACTTC.